The 8 T cell receptor beta chains listed next were all sequenced from one sample in a study of blood T cell repertoires in COVID-19. Clones were read by immunoSEQ multiplex PCR, and TCRdb kept only the in-frame ones, dropping some. Among about 250,000 clones listed, more than 80% were seen once. Sequencing input: peripheral blood. All receptors derive from a woman between 25 and 40 years old with active or convalescent COVID-19.

CDR3 nucleotides: TGCGCCAGCAGCTTGGTCGGGGTAGACACAGATACGCAGTATTTT. It yields the protein CASSLVGVDTDTQYF. This sequence joins TRBV5-1 and TRBJ2-3; D is perhaps TRBD2 (5 bases). Germline values: CDR1 SGHRS, CDR2 YFSETQ. V lost 0 bases and J lost 2, with 10 bases in between. The CDR3 covers 15 residues.

The chain recombines TRBV7-6 with TRBJ1-5; D gene uncertain. The CDR3 length is 15 residues. Looked up from germline, CDR1 is SGHVS and CDR2 is FNYEAQ. Trimming stripped 5 bases from V and 3 bases from J, with 14 bases between. The CDR3 DNA follows: TGTGCCAGCAGCCCCATGGCGGGATCCAATCAGCCCCAGCATTTT. Amino acid sequence: CASSPMAGSNQPQHF.

This chain links TRBV9 with TRBJ2-7; D call uncertain. This CDR3 contains 15 residues. V gave up 0 bases and J gave up 0 bases, with 10 bases separating them. Germline lookup yields CDR1 SGDLS and CDR2 YYNGEE. CDR3: CASSVGPGSSYEQYF. The CDR3 DNA is TGTGCCAGCAGCGTAGGGCCCGGGTCCTCCTACGAGCAGTACTTC.

This chain joins TRBV5-1 and TRBJ2-5, with a tentative D call TRBD1 (5 bases). V was trimmed by 1 base and J by 3 bases, leaving 10 bases between them. The CDR3 totals 14 residues. Per the germline V gene, CDR1 is SGHRS and CDR2 is YFSETQ. The CDR3 DNA is TGCGCCAGCAGCTTGTCCAGGGCCGAAGAGACCCAGTACTTC. Translating it yields CASSLSRAEETQYF.

The rearrangement links TRBV30 to TRBJ1-2; TRBD1 aligns across 7 bases. V shed 1 base and J 7 bases; nucleotides not matched to a gene: 3. The CDR3 covers 12 residues. Per germline, CDR1 GTSNPN and CDR2 SVGIG (reference sequence). The CDR3 nucleotides read TGTGCCTGGAGTGGACAGGGTTTTGGCTACACCTTC. The encoded protein is CAWSGQGFGYTF.

The gene calls are TRBV7-8 and TRBJ2-1; D unclear. There are 14 residues in the CDR3. CDR1 and CDR2 (germline): SGHVS, FQNEAQ. The V and J ends lost 5 bases and 2 bases respectively, with 10 bases between them. CDR3 sequence: CASSPLAAYNEQFF. The DNA of the CDR3 is TGTGCCAGCAGCCCATTGGCAGCCTACAATGAGCAGTTCTTC.

The chain couples TRBV5-1 to TRBJ2-7, with TRBD1 identical over 9 bases. The CDR3 extends over 14 amino acids. CDR1 SGHRS and CDR2 YFSETQ come from the germline V gene. Trimming cost V 9 bases and J 6 bases; bases outside gene matches: 13. CDR3 DNA sequence: TGCGCCACCGCCGAAGGGACAGGGTTCTCCGAGCAGTACTTC. Encoded protein: CATAEGTGFSEQYF.

This sequence joins TRBV27 and TRBJ1-6; the D is unclear. CDR1 is MNHEY, CDR2 SMNVEV, per germline (reference sequence). The V end lost 7 bases, the J end lost 8 bases, and 12 bases lay between the germline ends. This CDR3 comprises 13 residues. CDR3 nucleotides: TGTGCCAGCAAGTACCGGCGGGATTCACCCCTCCACTTT. Amino acid sequence: CASKYRRDSPLHF.